Below, one T cell receptor (beta chain) is given with its context. The sample originates from a study of blood T cell repertoires in COVID-19. V was shortened by 5 bases and J by 6 bases, with 13 bases between the two germline ends. CDR1 is MDHEN and CDR2 is SYDVKM in the germline V gene. This CDR3 has 14 residues. Sequencing used immunoSEQ multiplex PCR; TCRdb keeps in-frame clones, though not all of them. The sample has roughly 230,000 clones, roughly 84% seen once. In terms of age and location, participants ranged from about 18 to 95 years and lived in about 25 US areas. This clonotype was sampled from a man in his thirties or forties in a cohort exposed to, infected with or recovered from COVID-19 (not recorded which). Sequencing input: PBMCs or T cells enriched from blood (not recorded which). This sequence joins TRBV28 and TRBJ2-2; D possibly corresponds to TRBD1 (6 bases). The CDR3 DNA sequence: TGTGCCAGCAGTGTCCTACAGGGCCCCGGGGAGCTGTTTTTT. Amino acid sequence: CASSVLQGPGELFF.